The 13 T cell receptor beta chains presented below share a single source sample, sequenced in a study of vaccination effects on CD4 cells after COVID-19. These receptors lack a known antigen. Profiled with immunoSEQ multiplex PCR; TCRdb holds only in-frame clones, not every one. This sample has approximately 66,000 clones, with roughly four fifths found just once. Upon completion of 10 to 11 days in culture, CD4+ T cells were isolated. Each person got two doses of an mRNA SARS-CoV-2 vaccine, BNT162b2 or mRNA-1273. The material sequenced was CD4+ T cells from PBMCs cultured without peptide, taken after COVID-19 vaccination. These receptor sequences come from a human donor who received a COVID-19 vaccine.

The CDR3 nucleotides are TGTGCCAGTAGTATAGACGGCAGCAACTATGGCTACACCTTC. Translated: CASSIDGSNYGYTF. J is TRBJ1-2 and V is TRBV19; D not certain. CDR3 length: 14 amino acids. Per the germline V gene, CDR1 is LNHDA and CDR2 is SQIVND (reference sequence). V gave up 0 bases and J gave up 2 bases, with 7 bases separating them.

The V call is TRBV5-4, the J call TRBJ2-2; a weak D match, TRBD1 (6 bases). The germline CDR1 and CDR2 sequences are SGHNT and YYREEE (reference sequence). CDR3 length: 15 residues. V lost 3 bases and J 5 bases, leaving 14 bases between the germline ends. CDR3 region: CASSSDSRWTGELFF. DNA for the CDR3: TGTGCCAGCAGCTCGGACAGCCGTTGGACCGGGGAGCTGTTTTTT.

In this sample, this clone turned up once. The CDR3 here is CSASEGGVRRNSPLHF. The CDR3 DNA sequence: TGCAGTGCTAGTGAAGGGGGCGTACGAAGGAATTCACCCCTCCACTTT. J is TRBJ1-6 and V is TRBV20-1, with 7 positions matching TRBD1. Germline loops: CDR1 DFQATT, CDR2 SNEGSKA (reference sequence). The CDR3 has 16 residues. V dropped 3 bases and J dropped 7; count of bases not matched to a gene: 12.

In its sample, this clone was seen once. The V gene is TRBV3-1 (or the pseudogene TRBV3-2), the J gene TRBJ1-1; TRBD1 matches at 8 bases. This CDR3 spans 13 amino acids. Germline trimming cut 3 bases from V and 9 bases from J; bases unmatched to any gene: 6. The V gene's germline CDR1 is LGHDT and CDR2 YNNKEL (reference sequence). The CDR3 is CASSQPDREKAFF. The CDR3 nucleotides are TGTGCCAGCAGCCAGCCGGACAGGGAAAAAGCTTTCTTT.

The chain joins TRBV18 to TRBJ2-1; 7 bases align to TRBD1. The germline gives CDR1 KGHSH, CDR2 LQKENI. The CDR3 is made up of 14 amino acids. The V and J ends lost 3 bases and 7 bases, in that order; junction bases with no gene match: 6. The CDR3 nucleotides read TGTGCCAGCTCACCGGGACAGTTAGGAAATGAGCAGTTCTTC. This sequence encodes CASSPGQLGNEQFF.

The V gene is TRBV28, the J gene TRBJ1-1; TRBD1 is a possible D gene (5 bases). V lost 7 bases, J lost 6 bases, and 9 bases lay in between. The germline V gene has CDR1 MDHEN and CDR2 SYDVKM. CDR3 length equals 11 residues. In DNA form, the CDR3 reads TGTGCCAGCATACAACAGGCTGAAGCTTTCTTT. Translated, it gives CASIQQAEAFF.

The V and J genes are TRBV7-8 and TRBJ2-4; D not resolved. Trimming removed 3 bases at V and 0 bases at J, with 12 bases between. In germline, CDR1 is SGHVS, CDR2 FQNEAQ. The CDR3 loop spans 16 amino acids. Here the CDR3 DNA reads TGTGCCAGCAGCTTCCGGGCCGATATAGCCAAAAACATTCAGTACTTC. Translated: CASSFRADIAKNIQYF.

In nucleotides, the CDR3 is TGTGCCAGCAGCGGAACAGGGGGCCCTCCGAACACTGAAGCTTTCTTT. Residues: CASSGTGGPPNTEAFF. The V call is TRBV5-6, the J call TRBJ1-1; TRBD1 matches 9 bases. Germline CDR1 SGHDT, CDR2 YYEEEE. The CDR3 consists of 16 residues. Trimming took 4 bases from V and 1 from J; bases not matched to a gene: 8.

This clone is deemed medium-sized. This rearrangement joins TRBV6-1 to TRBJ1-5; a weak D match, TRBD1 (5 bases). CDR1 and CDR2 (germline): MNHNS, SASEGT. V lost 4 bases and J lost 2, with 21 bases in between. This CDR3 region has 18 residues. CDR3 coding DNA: TGTGCCAGCAGTGCCATCTATAACTCGGGACCGGGCAATCAGCCCCAGCATTTT. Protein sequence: CASSAIYNSGPGNQPQHF.

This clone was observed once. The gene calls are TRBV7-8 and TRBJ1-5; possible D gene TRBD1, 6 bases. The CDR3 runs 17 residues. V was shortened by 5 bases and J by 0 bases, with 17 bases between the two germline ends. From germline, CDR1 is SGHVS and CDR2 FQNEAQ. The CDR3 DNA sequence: TGTGCCAGCAGCCCGCGCAGGGGAGAGTCTAGCAATCAGCCCCAGCATTTT. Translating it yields CASSPRRGESSNQPQHF.

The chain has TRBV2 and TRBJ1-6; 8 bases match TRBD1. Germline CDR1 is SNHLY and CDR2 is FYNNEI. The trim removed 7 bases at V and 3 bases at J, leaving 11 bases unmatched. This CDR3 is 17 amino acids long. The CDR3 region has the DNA TGTGCCAGCAAGACCAGAGTCGGACAGGGCTATAATTCACCCCTCCACTTT. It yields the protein CASKTRVGQGYNSPLHF.

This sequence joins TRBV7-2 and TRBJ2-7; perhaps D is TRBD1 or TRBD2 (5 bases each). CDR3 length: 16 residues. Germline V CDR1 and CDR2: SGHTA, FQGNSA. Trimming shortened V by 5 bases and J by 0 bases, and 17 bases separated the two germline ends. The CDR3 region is CASSRQGQGASYEQYV. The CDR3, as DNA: TGTGCCAGCAGCCGCCAAGGGCAGGGAGCCTCCTACGAGCAGTACGTC.

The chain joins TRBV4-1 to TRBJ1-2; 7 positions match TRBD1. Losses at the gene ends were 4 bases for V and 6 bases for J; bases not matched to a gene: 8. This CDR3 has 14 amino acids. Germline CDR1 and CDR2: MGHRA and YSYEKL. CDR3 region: CASSRADRPHGYTF. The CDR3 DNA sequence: TGCGCCAGCAGCCGGGCGGACAGGCCCCATGGCTACACCTTC.